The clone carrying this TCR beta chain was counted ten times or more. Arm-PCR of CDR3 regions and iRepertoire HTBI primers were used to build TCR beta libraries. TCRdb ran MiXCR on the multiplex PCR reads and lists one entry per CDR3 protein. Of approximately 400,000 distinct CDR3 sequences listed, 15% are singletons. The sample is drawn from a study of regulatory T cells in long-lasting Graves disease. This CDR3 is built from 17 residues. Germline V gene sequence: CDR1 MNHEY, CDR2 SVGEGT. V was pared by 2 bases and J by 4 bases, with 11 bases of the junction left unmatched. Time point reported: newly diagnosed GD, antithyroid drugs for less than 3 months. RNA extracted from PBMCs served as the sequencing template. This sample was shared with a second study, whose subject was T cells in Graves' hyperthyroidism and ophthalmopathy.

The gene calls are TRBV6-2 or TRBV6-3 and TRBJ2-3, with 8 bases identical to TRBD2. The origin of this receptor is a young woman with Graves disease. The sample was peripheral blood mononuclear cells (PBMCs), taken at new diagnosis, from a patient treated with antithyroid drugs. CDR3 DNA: TGTGCCAGCAGTTACGGCCCCAGCGGGAGTGTCGCAGATACGCAGTATTTT. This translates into CASSYGPSGSVADTQYF.